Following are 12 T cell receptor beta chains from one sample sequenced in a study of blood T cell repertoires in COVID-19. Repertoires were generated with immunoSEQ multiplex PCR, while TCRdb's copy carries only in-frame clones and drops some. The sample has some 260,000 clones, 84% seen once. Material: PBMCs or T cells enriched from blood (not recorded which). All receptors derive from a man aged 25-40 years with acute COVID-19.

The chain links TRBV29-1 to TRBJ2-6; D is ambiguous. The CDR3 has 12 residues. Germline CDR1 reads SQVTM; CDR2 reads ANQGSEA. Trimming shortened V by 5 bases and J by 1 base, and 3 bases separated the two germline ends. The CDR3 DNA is TGCAGCGTTCCATCTGGGGCCAACGTCCTGACTTTC. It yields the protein CSVPSGANVLTF.

The CDR3 DNA follows: TGTGCCAGCGGCTGGGGACAGGGGGCATTTGAGCAGTACGTC. Its protein product is CASGWGQGAFEQYV. The rearrangement uses TRBV28 and TRBJ2-7, with 12 nucleotides matching TRBD1. V dropped 8 bases and J dropped 7; count of bases not matched to a gene: 9. The germline V gene encodes CDR1 MDHEN and CDR2 SYDVKM. There are 14 residues in the CDR3.

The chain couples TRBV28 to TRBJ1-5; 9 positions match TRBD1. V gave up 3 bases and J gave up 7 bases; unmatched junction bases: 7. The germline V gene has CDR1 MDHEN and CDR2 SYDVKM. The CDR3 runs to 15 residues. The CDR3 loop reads CASSFLQGAGQPQHF. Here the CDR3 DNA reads TGTGCCAGCAGTTTCCTACAGGGGGCTGGGCAGCCCCAGCATTTT.

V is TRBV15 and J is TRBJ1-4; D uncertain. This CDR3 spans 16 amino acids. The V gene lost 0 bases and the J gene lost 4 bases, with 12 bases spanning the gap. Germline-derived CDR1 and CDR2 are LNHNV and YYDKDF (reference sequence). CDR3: CATSRDRLDFNEKLFF. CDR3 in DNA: TGTGCCACCAGCAGAGACCGGTTGGACTTTAATGAAAAACTGTTTTTT.

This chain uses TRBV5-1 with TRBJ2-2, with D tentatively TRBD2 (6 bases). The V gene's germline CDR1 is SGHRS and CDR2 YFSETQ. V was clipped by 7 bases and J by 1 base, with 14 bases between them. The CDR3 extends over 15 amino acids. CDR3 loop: CASVPGGENTGELFF. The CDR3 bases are TGCGCCAGCGTCCCTGGCGGGGAGAACACCGGGGAGCTGTTTTTT.

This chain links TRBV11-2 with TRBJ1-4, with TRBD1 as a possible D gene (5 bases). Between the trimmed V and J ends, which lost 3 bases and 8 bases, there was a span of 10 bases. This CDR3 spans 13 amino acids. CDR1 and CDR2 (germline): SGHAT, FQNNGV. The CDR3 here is CASSFTRAEKLFF. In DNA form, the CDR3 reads TGTGCCAGCAGCTTCACCAGGGCGGAAAAACTGTTTTTT.

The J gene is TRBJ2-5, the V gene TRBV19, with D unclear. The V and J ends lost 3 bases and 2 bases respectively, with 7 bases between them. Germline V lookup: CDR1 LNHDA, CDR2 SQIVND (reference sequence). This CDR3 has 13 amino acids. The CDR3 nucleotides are TGTGCCAGTAGTATGTTGGCACAAGAGACCCAGTACTTC. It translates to CASSMLAQETQYF.

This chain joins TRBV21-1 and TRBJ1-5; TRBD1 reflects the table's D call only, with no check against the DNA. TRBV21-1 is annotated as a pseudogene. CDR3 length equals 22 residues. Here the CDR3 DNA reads TGTGCCAGCAGCAATTCATACCGGGACAGGGGATCACCCGACTATAGCAATCAGCCCCAGCATTTT. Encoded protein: CASSNSYRDRGSPDYSNQPQHF.

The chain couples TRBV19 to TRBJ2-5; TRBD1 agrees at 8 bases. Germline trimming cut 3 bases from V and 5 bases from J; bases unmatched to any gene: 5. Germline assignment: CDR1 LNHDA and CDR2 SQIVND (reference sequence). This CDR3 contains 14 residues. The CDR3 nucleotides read TGTGCCAGTAGTATGGGAACAGGGGGGGAGACCCAGTACTTC. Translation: CASSMGTGGETQYF.

The CDR3 loop reads CATSDLGTGNEQFF. CDR3 coding DNA: TGTGCCACCAGTGACTTAGGGACAGGGAACGAGCAGTTCTTC. The rearrangement joins TRBV24-1 to TRBJ2-1; 9 bases match TRBD1. The V segment lost 4 bases and the J segment 10 bases; nucleotides outside the gene matches: 7. This CDR3 is 14 amino acids long. Germline V gives CDR1 KGHDR, CDR2 SFDVKD.

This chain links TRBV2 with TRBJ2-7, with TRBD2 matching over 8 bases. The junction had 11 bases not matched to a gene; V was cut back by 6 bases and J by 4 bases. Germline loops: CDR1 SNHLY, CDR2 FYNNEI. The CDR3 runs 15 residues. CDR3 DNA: TGTGCCAGCAGGACCTTAGCGGGATTTAAGTACGAGCAGTACGTC. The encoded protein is CASRTLAGFKYEQYV.

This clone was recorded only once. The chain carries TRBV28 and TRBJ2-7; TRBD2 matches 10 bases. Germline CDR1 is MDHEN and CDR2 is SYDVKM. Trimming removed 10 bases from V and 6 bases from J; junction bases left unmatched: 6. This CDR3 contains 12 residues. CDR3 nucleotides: TGTGCCACCGGACTAGCGGTTGGCGAGCAGTACGTC. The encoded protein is CATGLAVGEQYV.